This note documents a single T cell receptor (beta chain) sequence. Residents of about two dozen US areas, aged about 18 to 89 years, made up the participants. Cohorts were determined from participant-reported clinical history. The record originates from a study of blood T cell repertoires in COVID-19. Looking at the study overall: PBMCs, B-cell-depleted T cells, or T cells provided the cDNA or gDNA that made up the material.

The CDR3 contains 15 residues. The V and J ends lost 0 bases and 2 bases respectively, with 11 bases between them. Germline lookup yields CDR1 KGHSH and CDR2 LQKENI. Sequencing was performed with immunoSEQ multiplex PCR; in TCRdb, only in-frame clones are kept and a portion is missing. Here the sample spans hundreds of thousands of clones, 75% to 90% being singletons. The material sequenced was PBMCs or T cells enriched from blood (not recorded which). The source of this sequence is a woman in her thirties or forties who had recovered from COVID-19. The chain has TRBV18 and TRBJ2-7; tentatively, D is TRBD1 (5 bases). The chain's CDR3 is CASSPPGLVAYEQYF. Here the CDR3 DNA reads TGTGCCAGCTCACCACCGGGGCTAGTGGCCTACGAGCAGTACTTC.